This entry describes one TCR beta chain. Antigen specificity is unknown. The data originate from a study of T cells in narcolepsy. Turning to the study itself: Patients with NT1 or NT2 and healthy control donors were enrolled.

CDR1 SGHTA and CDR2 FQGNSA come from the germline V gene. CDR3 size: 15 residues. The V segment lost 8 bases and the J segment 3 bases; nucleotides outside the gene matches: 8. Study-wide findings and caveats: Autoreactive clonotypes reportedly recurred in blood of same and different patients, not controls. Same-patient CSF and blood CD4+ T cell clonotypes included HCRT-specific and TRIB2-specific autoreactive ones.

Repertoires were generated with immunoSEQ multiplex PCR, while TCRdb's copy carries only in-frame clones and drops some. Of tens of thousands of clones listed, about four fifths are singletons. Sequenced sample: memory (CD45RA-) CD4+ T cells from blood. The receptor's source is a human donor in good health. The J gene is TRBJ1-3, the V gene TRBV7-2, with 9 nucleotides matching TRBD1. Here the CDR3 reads CASEVQGAVGNTIYF. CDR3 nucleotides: TGTGCCAGCGAAGTACAGGGGGCGGTTGGAAACACCATATATTTT.